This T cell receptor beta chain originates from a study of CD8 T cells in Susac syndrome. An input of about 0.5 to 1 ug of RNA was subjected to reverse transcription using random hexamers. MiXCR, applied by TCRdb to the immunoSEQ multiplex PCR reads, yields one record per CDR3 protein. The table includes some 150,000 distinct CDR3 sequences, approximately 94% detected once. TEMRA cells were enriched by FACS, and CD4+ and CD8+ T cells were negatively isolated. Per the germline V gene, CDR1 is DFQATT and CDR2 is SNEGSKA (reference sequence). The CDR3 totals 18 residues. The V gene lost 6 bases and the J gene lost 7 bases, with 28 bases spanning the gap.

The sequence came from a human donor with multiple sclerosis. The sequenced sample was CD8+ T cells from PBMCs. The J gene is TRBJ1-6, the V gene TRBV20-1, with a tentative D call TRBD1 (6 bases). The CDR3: CSARGAGLNQTNNSPLHF. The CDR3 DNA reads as TGCAGTGCAAGGGGGGCGGGGTTAAACCAGACAAACAATTCACCCCTCCACTTT.